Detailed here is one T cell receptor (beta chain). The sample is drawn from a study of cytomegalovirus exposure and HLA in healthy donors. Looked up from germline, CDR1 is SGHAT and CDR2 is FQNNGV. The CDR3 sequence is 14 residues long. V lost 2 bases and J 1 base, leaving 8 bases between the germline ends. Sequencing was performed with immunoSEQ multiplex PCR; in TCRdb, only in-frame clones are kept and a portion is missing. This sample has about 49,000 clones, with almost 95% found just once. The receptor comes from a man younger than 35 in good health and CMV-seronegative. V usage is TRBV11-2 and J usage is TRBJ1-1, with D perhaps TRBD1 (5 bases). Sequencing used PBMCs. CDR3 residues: CASSLNRGNTEAFF. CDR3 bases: TGTGCCAGCAGCTTAAATAGGGGGAACACTGAAGCTTTCTTT.